These 9 T cell receptor beta chains share one sample of origin, sequenced in a study of T cells after yellow fever vaccination. From the 5' RACE reads, TCRdb called clonotypes with MiXCR, one entry per CDR3 protein. The profile shows 200,000 to 300,000 distinct CDR3 sequences, approximately 3.6% of them singletons. The source was PBMCs, collected 15 days after the yellow fever booster vaccination. These receptors all come from a man in his late teens or twenties who received the YFV17D yellow fever vaccine.

This clonotype showed up just a few times. This rearrangement joins TRBV7-9 to TRBJ1-2; D gene unclear. V lost 1 base and J 8 bases, leaving 17 bases between the germline ends. Per the germline V gene, CDR1 is SEHNR and CDR2 is FQNEAQ (reference sequence). The CDR3 is made up of 15 amino acids. The CDR3 nucleotides are TGTGCCAGCAGCTTAGAGGCGATCGGGGTTCCGGGCTACACCTTC. This codes for CASSLEAIGVPGYTF. Together with reference TRBV7-9 and TRBJ1-2, the CDR3 gives the full variable domain: DTGVSQNPRHKITKRGQNVTFRCDPISEHNRLYWYRQTLGQGPEFLTYFQNEAQLEKSRLLSDRFSAERPKGSFSTLEIQRTEQGDSAMYLCASSLEAIGVPGYTFGSGTRLTVV.

This clonotype was seen at least ten times. The chain carries TRBV7-2 and TRBJ2-7; either TRBD1 or TRBD2 may fit D (6 bases each). Germline lookup yields CDR1 SGHTA and CDR2 FQGNSA. V was clipped by 5 bases and J by 0 bases, with 11 bases between them. The CDR3 totals 14 residues. The CDR3 protein is CASSQGGSSYEQYV. The CDR3 region has the DNA TGTGCCAGCAGCCAAGGGGGGAGCTCCTACGAGCAGTACGTC.

This clonotype has ten or more counts. J is TRBJ2-7 and V is TRBV7-2, with D unresolved. The germline gives CDR1 SGHTA, CDR2 FQGNSA. V lost 1 base and J 5 bases, leaving 9 bases between the germline ends. CDR3 size: 13 residues. The CDR3, as DNA: TGTGCCAGCAGCTTAGGGTTAGTGAACGAGCAGTACTTC. It is translated as CASSLGLVNEQYF.

This clonotype was counted ten times or more. The V call is TRBV5-5, the J call TRBJ2-7, with a tentative D call TRBD2 (6 bases). CDR3 length: 15 amino acids. Germline V lookup: CDR1 SGHKS, CDR2 YYEKEE (reference sequence). V gave up 0 bases and J gave up 2 bases, with 12 bases separating them. CDR3 DNA sequence: TGTGCCAGCAGCTTGGAAGGAGGGAAAGCCTACGAGCAGTACGTC. This gives the protein CASSLEGGKAYEQYV.

This clonotype was picked up a small number of times. This sequence joins TRBV18 and TRBJ2-1; the match to TRBD1 covers 7 bases. Germline lookup yields CDR1 KGHSH and CDR2 LQKENI. CDR3 size: 14 residues. V was clipped by 5 bases and J by 5 bases; unmatched bases: 6. Written as DNA, the CDR3 is TGTGCCAGCTCATCGAACAGGGGTAACAATGAGCAGTTCTTC. Protein: CASSSNRGNNEQFF.

The V call is TRBV7-9, the J call TRBJ1-2; 8 positions agree with TRBD1. The CDR3 contains 14 residues. The trim removed 5 bases at V and 3 bases at J, leaving 5 bases unmatched. In germline, CDR1 is SEHNR, CDR2 FQNEAQ (reference sequence). CDR3 in amino acids: CASSPGGAYYGYTF. The DNA for the CDR3 is TGTGCCAGCAGCCCAGGGGGCGCGTACTATGGCTACACCTTC.

In its sample, this clonotype was seen many times. The rearrangement joins TRBV15 to TRBJ2-5; D gene ambiguous. Trimming shortened V by 1 base and J by 5 bases, and 5 bases separated the two germline ends. The germline CDR1 and CDR2 sequences are LNHNV and YYDKDF (reference sequence). The CDR3 runs to 12 residues. The CDR3 nucleotides are TGTGCCACCAGCAGAGTGGGCGAGACCCAGTACTTC. This encodes CATSRVGETQYF.

This clonotype was seen ten or more times. The genes are TRBV20-1 and TRBJ1-3; tentative D call: TRBD1 (6 bases). This CDR3 is 13 amino acids long. The germline V gene has CDR1 DFQATT and CDR2 SNEGSKA (reference sequence). The V and J ends lost 4 bases and 1 base respectively, with 8 bases between them. The CDR3: CSATGESGNTIYF. The CDR3 nucleotides read TGCAGTGCTACAGGGGAGTCTGGAAACACCATATATTTT.

At least ten counts were recorded for this clonotype. The J gene is TRBJ2-1, the V gene TRBV5-8; D might be TRBD1 (6 bases). CDR1 SGHTS and CDR2 YDEGEE come from the germline V gene. The CDR3 extends over 15 amino acids. Trimming stripped 4 bases from V and 5 bases from J, with 16 bases between. Here the CDR3 reads CASSLLWDTDNEQFF. DNA for the CDR3: TGTGCCAGCAGCCTTCTATGGGACACCGACAATGAGCAGTTCTTC.